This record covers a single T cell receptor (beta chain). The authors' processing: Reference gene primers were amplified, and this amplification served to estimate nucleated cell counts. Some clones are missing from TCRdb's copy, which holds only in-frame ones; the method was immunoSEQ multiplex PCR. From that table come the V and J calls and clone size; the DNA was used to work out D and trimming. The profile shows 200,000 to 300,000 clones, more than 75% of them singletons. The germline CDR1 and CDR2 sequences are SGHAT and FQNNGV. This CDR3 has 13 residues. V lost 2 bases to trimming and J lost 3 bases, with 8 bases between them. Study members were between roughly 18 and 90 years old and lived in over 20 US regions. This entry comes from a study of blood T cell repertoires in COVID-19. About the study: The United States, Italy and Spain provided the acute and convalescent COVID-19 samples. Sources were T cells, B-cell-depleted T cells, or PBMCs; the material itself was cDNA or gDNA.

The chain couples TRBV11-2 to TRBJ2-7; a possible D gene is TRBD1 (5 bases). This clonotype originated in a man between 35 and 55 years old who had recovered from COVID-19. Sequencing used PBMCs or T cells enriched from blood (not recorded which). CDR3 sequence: CASSLYQGYEQYF. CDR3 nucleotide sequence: TGTGCCAGCAGCTTATACCAGGGCTACGAGCAGTACTTC.